The rows below give T cell receptor beta chains drawn from one sample of a study of shared clonotypes between healthy human individuals. The repertoire was sequenced with immunoSEQ multiplex PCR; TCRdb's copy has only in-frame clones and lacks some. This sample yields millions of clones, of which 85% to 95% are seen a single time; under 0.15% belongs to the top ten. The sequenced sample consisted of naive CD4+ T cells sorted from blood. The receptors here all came from a man younger than 35 in good health. Each CDR3 is given with its conserved first and last residue. Each record gives: clone size, V gene, D gene, J gene, CDR3 protein, CDR3 DNA. D genes are given only for firm matches. The listing skips clone size in some rows; elsewhere it reads once, few, many or a size class.

clone_size: -; v_call: TRBV7-2; d_call: -; j_call: TRBJ2-7; cdr3_aa: CASSRGLEQYF; cdr3_nt: TGTGCCAGCAGCAGAGGGCTCGAGCAGTACTTC
clone_size: -; v_call: TRBV30; d_call: -; j_call: TRBJ2-6; cdr3_aa: CAWRFSGANVLTF; cdr3_nt: TGTGCCTGGAGATTTTCTGGGGCCAACGTCCTGACTTTC
clone_size: -; v_call: TRBV7-9; d_call: -; j_call: TRBJ2-5; cdr3_aa: CASSRGPQETQYF; cdr3_nt: TGTGCCAGCAGCCGCGGACCACAAGAGACCCAGTACTTC
clone_size: few; v_call: TRBV2; d_call: -; j_call: TRBJ2-2; cdr3_aa: CASSLQVPGMFF; cdr3_nt: TGTGCCAGCAGTTTACAGGTCCCTGGAATGTTTTTT
clone_size: -; v_call: TRBV9; d_call: TRBD1; j_call: TRBJ2-1; cdr3_aa: CASSARTGNSYNEQFF; cdr3_nt: TGTGCCAGCAGCGCACGGACAGGGAACTCCTACAATGAGCAGTTCTTC
clone_size: few; v_call: TRBV30; d_call: -; j_call: TRBJ2-6; cdr3_aa: CAWSRGPGANVLTF; cdr3_nt: TGTGCCTGGAGCAGGGGTCCCGGGGCCAACGTCCTGACTTTC
clone_size: -; v_call: TRBV2; d_call: TRBD1; j_call: TRBJ2-2; cdr3_aa: CASSTFAGTGGLTGELFF; cdr3_nt: TGTGCCAGCAGTACCTTTGCCGGGACAGGGGGTCTCACCGGGGAGCTGTTTTTT
clone_size: -; v_call: TRBV10-3; d_call: TRBD2; j_call: TRBJ2-5; cdr3_aa: CAISDLAGWETQYF; cdr3_nt: TGTGCCATCAGTGACCTAGCGGGGTGGGAGACCCAGTACTTC
clone_size: -; v_call: TRBV9; d_call: TRBD2; j_call: TRBJ2-5; cdr3_aa: CASSATSGAWETQYF; cdr3_nt: TGTGCCAGCAGCGCGACTAGCGGGGCGTGGGAGACCCAGTACTTC
clone_size: -; v_call: TRBV5-4; d_call: TRBD1; j_call: TRBJ1-2; cdr3_aa: CASSDRGGQGANYGYTF; cdr3_nt: TGTGCCAGCAGCGATAGGGGAGGACAGGGGGCTAACTATGGCTACACCTTC
clone_size: once; v_call: TRBV6-1; d_call: -; j_call: TRBJ2-2; cdr3_aa: CASSSLNTGELFF; cdr3_nt: TGTGCCAGCAGTTCGCTAAACACCGGGGAGCTGTTTTTT
clone_size: -; v_call: TRBV6-5; d_call: -; j_call: TRBJ2-2; cdr3_aa: CASSYSPSDPTGELFF; cdr3_nt: TGTGCCAGCAGTTACTCCCCCAGCGACCCAACCGGGGAGCTGTTTTTT
clone_size: -; v_call: TRBV30; d_call: TRBD1; j_call: TRBJ1-1; cdr3_aa: CAWRGQGVNEAFF; cdr3_nt: TGTGCCTGGAGGGGTCAGGGGGTCAATGAAGCTTTCTTT
clone_size: -; v_call: TRBV5-5; d_call: -; j_call: TRBJ1-6; cdr3_aa: CASSSSSSYNSPLHF; cdr3_nt: TGTGCCAGCAGCTCATCAAGCTCCTATAATTCACCCCTCCACTTT
clone_size: -; v_call: TRBV2; d_call: -; j_call: TRBJ2-3; cdr3_aa: CASSPPGDTQYF; cdr3_nt: TGTGCCAGCAGCCCACCGGGAGATACGCAGTATTTT
clone_size: -; v_call: TRBV14; d_call: TRBD1; j_call: TRBJ2-3; cdr3_aa: CASSHPTGRGDTQYF; cdr3_nt: TGTGCCAGCAGCCACCCGACAGGGAGAGGAGATACGCAGTATTTT
clone_size: -; v_call: TRBV5-1; d_call: TRBD1; j_call: TRBJ1-6; cdr3_aa: CASSLGPQGTNSPLHF; cdr3_nt: TGCGCCAGCAGCTTGGGACCACAGGGGACCAATTCACCCCTCCACTTT
clone_size: -; v_call: TRBV7-9; d_call: TRBD1; j_call: TRBJ1-2; cdr3_aa: CASSLTGGVPGYTF; cdr3_nt: TGTGCCAGCAGCTTAACAGGGGGCGTTCCTGGCTACACCTTC
clone_size: -; v_call: TRBV11-2; d_call: -; j_call: TRBJ1-2; cdr3_aa: CASSLGQGFGGYTF; cdr3_nt: TGTGCCAGCAGCTTGGGCCAGGGGTTCGGTGGCTACACCTTC
clone_size: -; v_call: TRBV7-9; d_call: -; j_call: TRBJ1-2; cdr3_aa: CASSPSHQGYDYGYTF; cdr3_nt: TGTGCCAGCAGCCCCAGCCATCAGGGGTACGACTATGGCTACACCTTC
clone_size: -; v_call: TRBV7-6; d_call: -; j_call: TRBJ2-3; cdr3_aa: CASGFPGTEQYF; cdr3_nt: TGTGCCAGCGGCTTCCCCGGGACGGAGCAGTATTTT
clone_size: -; v_call: TRBV25-1; d_call: TRBD1; j_call: TRBJ2-5; cdr3_aa: CASTPGRGLRRGQETQYF; cdr3_nt: TGTGCCAGCACTCCGGGCAGGGGGCTAAGACGGGGCCAAGAGACCCAGTACTTC
clone_size: -; v_call: TRBV6-6; d_call: -; j_call: TRBJ1-4; cdr3_aa: CASRQQEEKLFF; cdr3_nt: TGTGCCAGCAGGCAACAGGAAGAAAAACTGTTTTTT
clone_size: -; v_call: TRBV6-6; d_call: TRBD2; j_call: TRBJ2-3; cdr3_aa: CASSTSGASTDTQYF; cdr3_nt: TGTGCCAGCAGTACTAGCGGGGCTAGCACAGATACGCAGTATTTT
clone_size: few; v_call: TRBV11-2; d_call: -; j_call: TRBJ2-7; cdr3_aa: CASSLDPMREREQYF; cdr3_nt: TGTGCCAGCAGCTTAGATCCAATGAGGGAGCGGGAGCAGTACTTC
clone_size: many; v_call: TRBV7-2; d_call: -; j_call: TRBJ2-1; cdr3_aa: CASSLGVRAVGYEQFF; cdr3_nt: TGTGCCAGCAGCTTAGGCGTCAGGGCTGTGGGATATGAGCAGTTCTTC
clone_size: -; v_call: TRBV5-5; d_call: -; j_call: TRBJ2-3; cdr3_aa: CASRDERNIRTDTQYF; cdr3_nt: TGTGCCAGCAGGGACGAGCGTAACATACGCACAGATACGCAGTATTTT
clone_size: -; v_call: TRBV4-3; d_call: TRBD1; j_call: TRBJ1-3; cdr3_aa: CASSQQGAGNTIYF; cdr3_nt: TGCGCCAGCAGCCAACAGGGGGCTGGAAACACCATATATTTT
clone_size: -; v_call: TRBV9; d_call: TRBD1; j_call: TRBJ2-1; cdr3_aa: CASSLSGTGDLYNEQFF; cdr3_nt: TGTGCCAGCAGCCTTTCCGGGACAGGGGATCTCTACAATGAGCAGTTCTTC
clone_size: -; v_call: TRBV14; d_call: TRBD2; j_call: TRBJ2-3; cdr3_aa: CASSQGRGVTDTQYF; cdr3_nt: TGTGCCAGCAGCCAAGGTCGGGGGGTGACAGATACGCAGTATTTT
clone_size: -; v_call: TRBV7-9; d_call: -; j_call: TRBJ2-5; cdr3_aa: CASSPTGGGGSPETQYF; cdr3_nt: TGTGCCAGCAGTCCCACCGGGGGCGGGGGCTCCCCGGAGACCCAGTACTTC
clone_size: once; v_call: TRBV19; d_call: -; j_call: TRBJ1-5; cdr3_aa: CASSEGGGYNQPQHF; cdr3_nt: TGTGCCAGTAGTGAAGGCGGAGGGTACAATCAGCCCCAGCATTTT
clone_size: -; v_call: TRBV4-1; d_call: -; j_call: TRBJ1-2; cdr3_aa: CASSQAQGAGYGYTF; cdr3_nt: TGCGCCAGCAGCCAAGCCCAGGGCGCGGGCTATGGCTACACCTTC
clone_size: -; v_call: TRBV28; d_call: TRBD1; j_call: TRBJ1-1; cdr3_aa: CASSRADRGQDVAFF; cdr3_nt: TGTGCCAGCAGCCGTGCGGACAGGGGGCAGGATGTAGCTTTCTTT
clone_size: -; v_call: TRBV14; d_call: -; j_call: TRBJ2-1; cdr3_aa: CASSQERDTLRWSYNEQFF; cdr3_nt: TGTGCCAGCAGCCAAGAGCGAGACACCCTTAGATGGTCCTACAATGAGCAGTTCTTC
clone_size: -; v_call: TRBV9; d_call: TRBD2; j_call: TRBJ2-3; cdr3_aa: CASSSRGLAGGGVTDTQYF; cdr3_nt: TGTGCCAGCAGCTCCCGGGGACTAGCGGGGGGCGGAGTCACAGATACGCAGTATTTT
clone_size: -; v_call: TRBV19; d_call: -; j_call: TRBJ1-5; cdr3_aa: CASSPPRISNQPQHF; cdr3_nt: TGTGCCAGTAGCCCCCCCAGGATTTCCAATCAGCCCCAGCATTTT
clone_size: -; v_call: TRBV12-5; d_call: -; j_call: TRBJ1-3; cdr3_aa: CASGLSGGNTIYF; cdr3_nt: TGTGCTAGTGGTTTGAGTGGTGGAAACACCATATATTTT
clone_size: -; v_call: TRBV6-6; d_call: -; j_call: TRBJ1-1; cdr3_aa: CASRKTGRLEAFF; cdr3_nt: TGTGCCAGCAGGAAAACGGGGCGCCTGGAAGCTTTCTTT
clone_size: once; v_call: TRBV5-4; d_call: TRBD2; j_call: TRBJ2-7; cdr3_aa: CASSQLAGSSYEQYF; cdr3_nt: TGTGCCAGCAGCCAACTAGCGGGAAGCTCCTACGAGCAGTACTTC